Below are 23 T cell receptor beta chains sequenced from a single sample in a study of beta chain features in type 1 diabetes. Study results and caveats: Among patients with Type 1 diabetes, TCRB CDR3s were moderately but significantly shorter in every one of the four CD4+ subsets.

Every isolated RNA sample was fully reverse transcribed, so sequencing captured expressed TCRB transcripts. Generated by immunoSEQ multiplex PCR, the TCRdb table keeps only in-frame clones and is missing some. The sample holds around 250,000 clones, about 15% seen once. Antigens for these TCRs are unknown. The sequencing sample was made of naive CD4+ T cells from blood. These receptors were collected from a man aged 25-45 years with type 1 diabetes.

This clone was counted between two and nine times. The chain carries TRBV2 and TRBJ2-2; D uncertain. This CDR3 contains 16 residues. Germline assignment: CDR1 SNHLY and CDR2 FYNNEI. Trimming shortened V by 0 bases and J by 4 bases, and 12 bases separated the two germline ends. CDR3 sequence (DNA): TGTGCCAGCAGTGAAGCGGCGGCTAGAGGCACCGGGGAGCTGTTTTTT. It translates to CASSEAAARGTGELFF.

This clone was seen only a few times. The V call is TRBV19, the J call TRBJ2-2, with 7 nucleotides matching TRBD2. CDR1 and CDR2 (germline): LNHDA, SQIVND (reference sequence). Trimming removed 4 bases from V and 1 base from J; junction bases left unmatched: 3. The CDR3 covers 15 residues. The CDR3 loop reads CASSTAGVNTGELFF. Written as DNA, the CDR3 is TGTGCCAGTAGTACGGCGGGAGTGAACACCGGGGAGCTGTTTTTT. Together with reference TRBV19 and TRBJ2-2, the CDR3 gives the full variable domain: DGGITQSPKYLFRKEGQNVTLSCEQNLNHDAMYWYRQDPGQGLRLIYYSQIVNDFQKGDIAEGYSVSREKKESFPLTVTSAQKNPTAFYLCASSTAGVNTGELFFGEGSRLTVL.

This chain connects TRBV7-2 to TRBJ1-2; unclear D gene. The CDR3 has 11 residues. In germline, CDR1 is SGHTA, CDR2 FQGNSA. V lost 10 bases, J lost 0 bases, and 6 bases lay in between. This CDR3 is CATGSNYGYTF. CDR3 nucleotides: TGTGCCACCGGTTCTAACTATGGCTACACCTTC.

This chain joins TRBV11-2 and TRBJ2-7, with 8 bases fitting TRBD1. This CDR3 contains 14 residues. Trimming at V came to 5 bases and at J to 3 bases, leaving 6 bases not matched to a gene. Germline V CDR1 and CDR2: SGHAT, FQNNGV. The CDR3: CASSRTGRSYEQYF. DNA of the CDR3: TGTGCCAGCAGCCGGACAGGGAGGAGCTACGAGCAGTACTTC.

The chain employs TRBV11-2 and TRBJ1-1; no definite D call. The germline V gene encodes CDR1 SGHAT and CDR2 FQNNGV. The CDR3 is 11 amino acids. With 0 bases removed from V and 7 bases from J, the gap between germline ends came to 3 bases. This CDR3 is CASSLDSEAFF. CDR3 DNA: TGTGCCAGCAGCTTAGATAGTGAAGCTTTCTTT.

This chain connects TRBV18 to TRBJ1-1; D possibly corresponds to TRBD1 (5 bases). Trimming stripped 3 bases from V and 0 bases from J, with 11 bases between. Germline CDR1 KGHSH, CDR2 LQKENI. This CDR3 contains 15 residues. CDR3 DNA sequence: TGTGCCAGCTCACCCCTGACAGCATTGAACACTGAAGCTTTCTTT. The encoded protein is CASSPLTALNTEAFF.

The rearrangement uses TRBV28 and TRBJ2-1, with TRBD2 matching 7 bases. V was pared by 3 bases and J by 8 bases, with 10 bases of the junction left unmatched. Germline lookup yields CDR1 MDHEN and CDR2 SYDVKM. This CDR3 region has 15 residues. In DNA, the CDR3 is TGTGCCAGCAGTTTGGGGGGGAGAGGTTTGGATGAGCAGTTCTTC. It encodes CASSLGGRGLDEQFF.

V usage is TRBV7-9 and J usage is TRBJ1-6; the match to TRBD1 covers 9 bases. There are 15 residues in the CDR3. Trimming took 1 base from V and 8 from J; bases not matched to a gene: 3. CDR1 is SEHNR, CDR2 FQNEAQ, per germline (reference sequence). The CDR3 reads CASSLGDRVHSPLHF. Written as DNA, the CDR3 is TGTGCCAGCAGCTTAGGGGACAGGGTTCATTCACCCCTCCACTTT.

The chain has TRBV5-4 and TRBJ1-4; D gene ambiguous. V lost 4 bases and J 6 bases, leaving 13 bases between the germline ends. Germline V gives CDR1 SGHNT, CDR2 YYREEE (reference sequence). The CDR3 length is 14 residues. The DNA of the CDR3 is TGTGCCAGCAGCACCGGGTCCGTTGATGAAAAACTGTTTTTT. Amino acid sequence: CASSTGSVDEKLFF.

This clone was seen a few times. The CDR3 DNA reads as TGTGCCAGTATAAAACCGGGACTAGCGGATCAAGAGACCCAGTACTTC. Translating gives CASIKPGLADQETQYF. The V call is TRBV2, the J call TRBJ2-5, with 11 bases that match TRBD2. The CDR3 spans 16 residues. J gave up 2 bases and V 9 bases, and 11 bases lay outside the gene matches. Germline V lookup: CDR1 SNHLY, CDR2 FYNNEI.

This clone was seen a handful of times. The chain carries TRBV5-1 and TRBJ2-3; D might be TRBD2 (5 bases). CDR1 is SGHRS, CDR2 YFSETQ, per germline. This CDR3 has 16 amino acids. Trimming took 3 bases from V and 1 from J, leaving 15 bases between them. In DNA, the CDR3 is TGCGCCAGCAGCTCCGGGCCGGGGAGAGGCACAGATACGCAGTATTTT. Protein sequence: CASSSGPGRGTDTQYF. Full variable domain (rest looked up from reference TRBV5-1 and TRBJ2-3): KAGVTQTPRYLIKTRGQQVTLSCSPISGHRSVSWYQQTPGQGLQFLFEYFSETQRNKGNFPGRFSGRQFSNSRSEMNVSTLELGDSALYLCASSSGPGRGTDTQYFGPGTRLTVL.

There are a few counts of this clone. The rearrangement uses TRBV19 and TRBJ2-1, with D hard to call. V was shortened by 4 bases and J by 0 bases, with 7 bases between the two germline ends. The germline V gene encodes CDR1 LNHDA and CDR2 SQIVND (reference sequence). The CDR3 length is 14 residues. CDR3 residues: CASSKLSSYNEQFF. Written as DNA, the CDR3 is TGTGCCAGTAGTAAGCTGAGCTCCTACAATGAGCAGTTCTTC.

This clone was detected a few times. This rearrangement joins TRBV7-2 to TRBJ2-7; 7 bases align to TRBD2. V was clipped by 4 bases and J by 2 bases; unmatched bases: 8. CDR1 and CDR2 from the germline V gene are SGHTA and FQGNSA. The CDR3 loop spans 15 amino acids. The DNA for the CDR3 is TGTGCCAGCAGCTCCCCGACTAGCTTACCCTACGAGCAGTACTTC. This sequence encodes CASSSPTSLPYEQYF.

This clone was counted a few times. This chain connects TRBV6-1 to TRBJ1-2; D is undetermined. CDR3 length equals 12 residues. V was cut by 10 bases and J by 4 bases, with 13 bases left in between. The germline V gene has CDR1 MNHNS and CDR2 SASEGT. Written as DNA, the CDR3 is TGTGCCACCGAGTTAGCGGCCTATGGCTACACCTTC. Amino acids: CATELAAYGYTF.

A word on this clone: This may be a read error: a much more frequent sequence differs by one nucleotide. Within the sample, other DNA sequences also encode this same CDR3. V gene TRBV5-1 combines with J gene TRBJ2-7; D remains unclear. Trimming shortened V by 3 bases and J by 1 base, and 2 bases separated the two germline ends. The CDR3 spans 11 residues. Germline values: CDR1 SGHRS, CDR2 YFSETQ. In DNA form, the CDR3 reads TGCGCCAGCAGCTCATCCTACGAGCAGTACTTC. Its protein is CASSSSYEQYF. The full variable domain, in which reference TRBV5-1 and TRBJ2-7 provide the parts outside the CDR3, is KAGVTQTPRYLIKTRGQQVTLSCSPISGHRSVSWYQQTPGQGLQFLFEYFSETQRNKGNFPGRFSGRQFSNSRSEMNVSTLELGDSALYLCASSSSYEQYFGPGTRLTVT.

V gene TRBV7-9 combines with J gene TRBJ1-3; maybe TRBD1 (6 bases). CDR3 length equals 15 residues. CDR1 and CDR2 from the germline V gene are SEHNR and FQNEAQ (reference sequence). Deletions cut 5 bases from V and 0 bases from J, with 11 bases between. CDR3 protein: CASSATGLSGNTIYF. The CDR3 DNA sequence: TGTGCCAGCAGCGCGACAGGTCTCTCTGGAAACACCATATATTTT.

J is TRBJ2-2 and V is TRBV18, with TRBD2 identical over 8 bases. CDR1 and CDR2 (germline): KGHSH, LQKENI. There are 16 residues in the CDR3. The V gene end was trimmed by 3 bases and the J gene end by 1 base; junction bases not matched to a gene: 4. The chain's CDR3 is CASSPLAGMNTGELFF. The CDR3 coding sequence is TGTGCCAGCTCACCGTTAGCGGGAATGAACACCGGGGAGCTGTTTTTT.

This clone was seen more than once but under ten times. Other DNA variants within this sample encode the same CDR3. The rearrangement links TRBV18 to TRBJ2-7, with TRBD1 as a possible D gene (6 bases). The CDR3 extends over 16 amino acids. V shed 6 bases and J shed 3 bases, with 21 bases lying between them. Germline V CDR1 and CDR2: KGHSH, LQKENI. CDR3 sequence (DNA): TGTGCCAGCTCCGCGTCGGCACAACGAGGGGGCTACGAGCAGTACTTC. This translates into CASSASAQRGGYEQYF.

This clone was detected only a few times. The chain has TRBV15 and TRBJ1-2, with D possibly TRBD1 on 5 matching bases. V dropped 1 base and J dropped 4 bases, with 10 bases sitting between them. There are 14 residues in the CDR3. Germline lookup yields CDR1 LNHNV and CDR2 YYDKDF (reference sequence). CDR3 DNA sequence: TGTGCCACCAGCAGAGGTCAGGGCGGCTATGGCTACACCTTC. This sequence encodes CATSRGQGGYGYTF. The full variable domain, with the rest looked up from reference TRBV15 and TRBJ1-2, is DAMVIQNPRYQVTQFGKPVTLSCSQTLNHNVMYWYQQKSSQAPKLLFHYYDKDFNNEADTPDNFQSRRPNTSFCFLDIRSPGLGDTAMYLCATSRGQGGYGYTFGSGTRLTVV.

This clone was seen a handful of times. The rearrangement joins TRBV25-1 to TRBJ2-3; 7 bases are shared with TRBD1. CDR3 length: 13 residues. CDR1 and CDR2 (germline): MGHDK, SYGVNS. J was trimmed by 3 bases and V by 6 bases; bases with no gene match: 3. The CDR3 reads CASSPGGTDTQYF. The CDR3 nucleotides read TGTGCCAGCAGCCCAGGGGGTACAGATACGCAGTATTTT.

In its sample, this clone was seen a few times. The V gene is TRBV18, the J gene TRBJ2-7; TRBD1 is a possible D gene (6 bases). Trimming took 6 bases from V and 6 from J, leaving 12 bases between them. The CDR3 totals 12 residues. Germline assignment: CDR1 KGHSH and CDR2 LQKENI. This CDR3 is CASSHTGFEQYF. CDR3 DNA sequence: TGTGCCAGCTCTCATACAGGGTTCGAGCAGTACTTC. The full variable domain, with the rest looked up from reference TRBV18 and TRBJ2-7, is NAGVMQNPRHLVRRRGQEARLRCSPMKGHSHVYWYRQLPEEGLKFMVYLQKENIIDESGMPKERFSAEFPKEGPSILRIQQVVRGDSAAYFCASSHTGFEQYFGPGTRLTVT.

The chain is built from TRBV11-2 and TRBJ2-3, with 13 bases fitting TRBD2. In germline, CDR1 is SGHAT, CDR2 FQNNGV. V lost 4 bases to trimming and J lost 10 bases; unmatched junction nucleotides: 14. The CDR3 totals 17 residues. The CDR3 sequence: CASSSTGLAGDFDPQYF. CDR3 nucleotide sequence: TGTGCCAGCAGCTCCACTGGACTAGCGGGAGATTTTGATCCGCAGTATTTT.

V usage is TRBV2 and J usage is TRBJ2-1; D might be TRBD1 (6 bases). The CDR3 contains 14 residues. The germline CDR1 and CDR2 sequences are SNHLY and FYNNEI. V was clipped by 6 bases and J by 6 bases, with 15 bases between them. CDR3 loop: CASSPFQGGNEQFF. The CDR3 bases are TGTGCCAGCAGCCCTTTTCAAGGGGGCAATGAGCAGTTCTTC.